This TCR beta chain was captured in a study of circulating and synovial CD4+ cells in juvenile arthritis. The CDR3 contains 15 residues. V was pared by 6 bases and J by 0 bases, with 7 bases of the junction left unmatched. In germline, CDR1 is MNHEY, CDR2 SVGAGI. The table came from immunoSEQ multiplex PCR; TCRdb's copy has only in-frame clones and leaves some out. The sample consists of some 3,900 clones, roughly 83% of them appearing once. Notes on this clone: The antigen is not known.

Whole-study findings and limits: T cell genome counts differed by at least an order of magnitude between CPL and CD4 samples. Some such blood samples were as oligoclonal as synovium.

The TCR was taken from a human donor with juvenile idiopathic arthritis. This chain joins TRBV6-5 and TRBJ1-1; 7 nucleotides match TRBD1. The sequencing input was CD4+ T cells from synovial fluid. CDR3: CASSRDRLMNTEAFF. As DNA, the CDR3 is TGTGCCAGCAGCCGGGACAGACTGATGAACACTGAAGCTTTCTTT.